This T cell receptor (beta chain) is drawn from a study of regulatory T cells in long-lasting Graves disease. General study findings and limits: Patients whose Graves' disease persisted exhibited lower TCR diversity than those newly diagnosed. The study found persistent patients shared more public clonotypes (over 2,500) than new patients (just over 950).

Time point reported: newly diagnosed GD, antithyroid drugs for less than 3 months. With RNA extracted from PBMCs as input, the TCR library was made. In building TCR beta libraries, iRepertoire HTBI primers were used together with Arm-PCR of CDR3 regions. TCRdb reprocessed the multiplex PCR reads with MiXCR, giving one entry per CDR3 protein. The sample contains about 350,000 distinct CDR3 sequences, about 16% of which appear only once. The CDR3 covers 15 residues. Germline CDR1 reads WSHSY; CDR2 reads SAAADI. In its sample, this clonotype was seen a few times. Its antigen is undetermined. Separately, the same data were catalogued under a study of T cells in Graves' hyperthyroidism and ophthalmopathy. As that report states: No progression to ophthalmopathy during 18 months of follow-up defined stable disease. Ophthalmopathy prediction by the model preceded onset by a median about 6.5 months.

This chain joins TRBV10-2 and TRBJ2-7, with D uncertain. The J call may be faulty, since TRBJ2-3 better matches the DNA end. The receptor was derived from a young woman with Graves disease. The sequences come from peripheral blood mononuclear cells (PBMCs), collected at new diagnosis, from a patient treated with antithyroid drugs. CDR3 protein: CASSYDSTAPGTQYF. The CDR3 DNA sequence: TGCGCCAGCAGCTACGACTCCACCGCTCCCGGTACGCAGTATTTT.